This T cell receptor (beta chain) was obtained from a study of read filtering for tumor transcriptome and immune sequencing (dated by TCRdb to between 2020 and 2021). With respect to the entire study: The cohort had around 18 male and more than 11 female patients with a mean age of about 66 years, ranging from 47 to 80. Whole-transcriptome libraries were prepared with the TruSeq RNA Access Library Prep Kit after DNase treatment. Using the same bone marrow samples, the study compared TCR repertoires obtained by targeted immune repertoire sequencing with those obtained by bulk whole-transcriptome sequencing. Under revised international staging, eight or nine patients fell into R-ISS I, 16 into R-ISS II and about seven into R-ISS III. Per sample, about 4.05 to 10.27 million TCR-region mapped reads were obtained with IR-seq, compared with only about 80 to 1,400 with RNA-seq. One of the main goals was to work out a read-filtering strategy for immune repertoire data, in particular whether clonotypes backed by only a single read should be removed. General conclusions and limits of the study: The sorted CD138-negative fraction was a mixed bone marrow immune population, not purified T cells. Compared with RNA-seq, IR-seq captured clonotypes at much higher depth and more reliably, and a smaller IR-seq throughput was enough to identify most shared clonotypes. Removing single-read clonotypes increased the correlation between IR-seq and RNA-seq shared clonotype proportions. Single-read clonotypes made up 80% to 90% of clonotypes but only around 4% of total reads in IR-seq, compared with approximately 75% of clonotypes and more than 40% of reads in RNA-seq.

This clonotype occurred many times. Its antigen is unknown. Base qualities were left out, and no much larger clone turns up one base away. TCR libraries were built from roughly 400 ng RNA with the Immunoverse kit, using molecular barcoded adaptors covering alpha/delta and beta/gamma chains. The same RNA used for transcriptome sequencing was used for TCR library preparation. An Illumina HiSeq 4000 with 2 x 150 cycles was used to sequence the TCR libraries. In the paper's pipeline: With MiXCR, TCR reads were aligned to human V, D, J and C references and assembled into CDR3 clonotypes, with quality filtering and error correction included. The tcR package in R was used to analyze clonotype counts and gene usage diversity. Raw mapping reads were checked after the RNA-seq reads had been mapped by STAR aligner version 2.5.3a onto the human GRCh37 genome. To test how sequencing depth affected the clonotypes detected, IR-seq fastq files were randomly downsampled with Seqtk 1.3. TCRdb itself trimmed the public reads at Q25 with fastp, ran MiXCR and retained productive beta chains. Each entry is one CDR3 protein sequence, shown with its most common DNA and genes. The V and J calls here are based on TCRdb, not the publication. The sample table holds approximately 93,000 distinct CDR3 sequences, of which roughly a fifth were seen once. The ten most abundant clones make up about an eighth of the sample.

CDR1 and CDR2 were assigned from the germline V gene (reference sequence) as LNHNV and YYDKDF. The V end gives up 0 bases and the J end 3 bases, leaving 0 bases in the junction not matched to a gene. The CDR3 has 16 amino acids, counting the end cysteine and phenylalanine. The only DNA kept is the CDR3, 48 bases in frame from the first base. Bone marrow was sampled from every patient at the time of active disease. Ficoll-Hypaque density gradient centrifugation was used to isolate bone marrow mononuclear cells. CD138-negative cells were obtained by negative selection after labeling with CD138 magnetic microbeads on a MACS separator, removing myeloma plasma cells. Purity of the isolated cells was checked by flow cytometry on an Attune NxT using CD138 antibodies. TRIzol reagent was used to extract total RNA, which was then quantified with a NanoDrop spectrophotometer. Paired RNA-seq and IR-seq were performed on each patient's CD138-negative bone marrow sample.

This TCR came from a donor aged 40 or over with multiple myeloma. Here the chain combines TRBV15 and TRBJ2-1, with 12 bases in between that match TRBD2. The sequenced material came from a population of CD138-negative cells sorted from bone marrow. According to the study, the label for this sample's cell subset or site signals: bone marrow mononuclear cells depleted of CD138+ plasma/myeloma cells by negative magnetic selection. The nucleotide sequence reads as follows: TGTGCCACCAGCAGAGAACTAGCGGGGGGCTACAATGAGCAGTTCTTC. Translated, this gives CATSRELAGGYNEQFF. With the rest looked up from the reference TRBV15 and TRBJ2-1 genes rather than sequenced, the full variable domain is DAMVIQNPRYQVTQFGKPVTLSCSQTLNHNVMYWYQQKSSQAPKLLFHYYDKDFNNEADTPDNFQSRRPNTSFCFLDIRSPGLGDTAMYLCATSRELAGGYNEQFFGPGTRLTVL.